This TCR beta chain is from a study of blood T cell repertoires in COVID-19. The germline V gene encodes CDR1 MNHEY and CDR2 SMNVEV (reference sequence). V lost 0 bases to trimming and J lost 8 bases; unmatched junction nucleotides: 13. This CDR3 contains 17 residues. Clones were read by immunoSEQ multiplex PCR, and TCRdb kept only the in-frame ones, dropping some. The profile covers some 220,000 clones, with nearly 85% appearing a single time and roughly 1.3% taken by the ten largest. V gene TRBV27 combines with J gene TRBJ1-2, with TRBD1 matching over 9 bases. The source is a woman in her 30s with COVID-19, enrolled during active disease. Sequences were obtained from peripheral blood. CDR3 loop: CASSLSGTGGPLSGYTF. The CDR3 DNA sequence: TGTGCCAGCAGTTTATCCGGCACAGGGGGCCCCTTGAGCGGCTACACCTTC.